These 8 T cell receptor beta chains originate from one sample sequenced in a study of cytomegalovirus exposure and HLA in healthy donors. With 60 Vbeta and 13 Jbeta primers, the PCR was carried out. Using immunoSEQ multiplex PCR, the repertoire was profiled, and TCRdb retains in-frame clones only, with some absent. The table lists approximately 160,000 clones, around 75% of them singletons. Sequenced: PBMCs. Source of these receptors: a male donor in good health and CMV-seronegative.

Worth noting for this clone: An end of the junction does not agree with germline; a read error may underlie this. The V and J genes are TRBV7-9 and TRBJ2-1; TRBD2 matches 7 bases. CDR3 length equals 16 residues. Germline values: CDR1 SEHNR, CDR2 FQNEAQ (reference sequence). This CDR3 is CSSSLARVRGEGEQFF. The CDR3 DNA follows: TGTTCCAGCAGCTTAGCCCGAGTCCGAGGGGAGGGGGAGCAGTTCTTC.

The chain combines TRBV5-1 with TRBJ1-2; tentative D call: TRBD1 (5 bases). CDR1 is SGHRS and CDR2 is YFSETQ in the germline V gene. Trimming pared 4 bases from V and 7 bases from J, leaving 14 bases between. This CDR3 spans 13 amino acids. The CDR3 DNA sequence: TGCGCCAGCAGCCCGCAGGGCCAGGGTGGCTACACCTTC. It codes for CASSPQGQGGYTF.

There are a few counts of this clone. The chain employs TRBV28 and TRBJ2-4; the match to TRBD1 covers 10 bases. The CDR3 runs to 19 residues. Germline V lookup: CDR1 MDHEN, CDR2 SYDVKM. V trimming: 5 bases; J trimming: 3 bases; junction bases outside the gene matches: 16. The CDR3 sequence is CASSIIRRGQGKDKNIQYF. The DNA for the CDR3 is TGTGCCAGCAGTATCATCCGTAGGGGACAGGGGAAGGACAAAAACATTCAGTACTTC. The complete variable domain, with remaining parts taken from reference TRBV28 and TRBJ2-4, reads DVKVTQSSRYLVKRTGEKVFLECVQDMDHENMFWYRQDPGLGLRLIYFSYDVKMKEKGDIPEGYSVSREKKERFSLILESASTNQTSMYLCASSIIRRGQGKDKNIQYFGAGTRLSVL.

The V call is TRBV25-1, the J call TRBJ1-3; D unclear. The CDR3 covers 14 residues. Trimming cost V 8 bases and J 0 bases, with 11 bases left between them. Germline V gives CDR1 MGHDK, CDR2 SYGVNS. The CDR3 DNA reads TGTGCCAGCGAAAGCATATACTCTGGAAACACCATATATTTT. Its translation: CASESIYSGNTIYF. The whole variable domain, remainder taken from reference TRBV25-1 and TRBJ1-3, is EADIYQTPRYLVIGTGKKITLECSQTMGHDKMYWYQQDPGMELHLIHYSYGVNSTEKGDLSSESTVSRIRTEHFPLTLESARPSHTSQYLCASESIYSGNTIYFGEGSWLTVV.

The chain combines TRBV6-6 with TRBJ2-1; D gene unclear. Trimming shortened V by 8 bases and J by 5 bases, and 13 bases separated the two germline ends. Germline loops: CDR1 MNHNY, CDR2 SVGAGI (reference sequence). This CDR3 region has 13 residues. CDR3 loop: CASAAGSNNEQFF. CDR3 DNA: TGTGCCAGCGCCGCCGGGTCGAACAATGAGCAGTTCTTC.

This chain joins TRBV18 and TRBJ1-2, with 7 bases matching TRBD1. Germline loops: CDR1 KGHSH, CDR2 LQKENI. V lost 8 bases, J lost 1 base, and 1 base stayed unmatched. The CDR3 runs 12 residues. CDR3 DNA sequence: TGTGCCAGCGGGGACAGTAACTATGGCTACACCTTC. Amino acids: CASGDSNYGYTF.

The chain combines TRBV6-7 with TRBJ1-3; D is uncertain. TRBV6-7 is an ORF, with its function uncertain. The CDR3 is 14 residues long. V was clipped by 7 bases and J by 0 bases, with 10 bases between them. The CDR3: CASNWAGSGNTIYF. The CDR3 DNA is TGTGCCAGCAATTGGGCAGGCTCTGGAAACACCATATATTTT.

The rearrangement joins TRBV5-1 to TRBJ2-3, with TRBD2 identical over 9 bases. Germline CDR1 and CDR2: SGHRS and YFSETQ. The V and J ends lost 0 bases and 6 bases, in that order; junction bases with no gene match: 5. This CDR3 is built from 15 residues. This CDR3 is CASSLVAGGPDTQYF. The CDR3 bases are TGCGCCAGCAGCTTGGTTGCGGGAGGGCCTGATACGCAGTATTTT.